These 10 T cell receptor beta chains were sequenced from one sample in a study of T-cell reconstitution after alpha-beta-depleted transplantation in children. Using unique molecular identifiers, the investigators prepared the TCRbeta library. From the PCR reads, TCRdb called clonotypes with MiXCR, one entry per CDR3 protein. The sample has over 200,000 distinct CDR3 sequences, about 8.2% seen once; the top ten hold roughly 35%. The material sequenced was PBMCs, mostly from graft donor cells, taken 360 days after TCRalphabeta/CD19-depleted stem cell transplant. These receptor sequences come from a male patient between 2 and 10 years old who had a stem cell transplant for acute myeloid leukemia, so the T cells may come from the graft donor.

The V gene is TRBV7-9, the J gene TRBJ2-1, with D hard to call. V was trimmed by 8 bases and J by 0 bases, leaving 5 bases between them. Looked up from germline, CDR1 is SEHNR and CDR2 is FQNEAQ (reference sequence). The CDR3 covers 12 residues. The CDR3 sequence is CASSTSYNEQFF. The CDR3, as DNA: TGTGCCAGCTCCACCTCCTACAATGAGCAGTTCTTC.

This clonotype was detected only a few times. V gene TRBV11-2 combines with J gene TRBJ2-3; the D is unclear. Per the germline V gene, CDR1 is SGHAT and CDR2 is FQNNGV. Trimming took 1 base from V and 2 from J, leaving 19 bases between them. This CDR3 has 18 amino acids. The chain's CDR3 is CASSLVPRAGGLTDTQYF. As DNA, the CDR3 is TGTGCCAGCAGCTTAGTCCCTCGGGCTGGCGGCCTCACAGATACGCAGTATTTT.

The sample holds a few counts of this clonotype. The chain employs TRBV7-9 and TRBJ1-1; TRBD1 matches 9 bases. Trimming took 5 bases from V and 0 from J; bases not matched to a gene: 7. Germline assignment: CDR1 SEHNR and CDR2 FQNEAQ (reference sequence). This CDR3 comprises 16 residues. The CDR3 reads CASSPIGTGMNTEAFF. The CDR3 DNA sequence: TGTGCCAGCAGCCCTATAGGGACAGGGATGAACACTGAAGCTTTCTTT.

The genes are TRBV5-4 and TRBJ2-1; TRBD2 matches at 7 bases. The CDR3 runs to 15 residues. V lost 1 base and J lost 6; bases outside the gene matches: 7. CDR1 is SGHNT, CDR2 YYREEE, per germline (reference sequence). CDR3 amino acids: CASSLFGGRFNEQFF. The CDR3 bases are TGTGCCAGCAGCTTGTTCGGGGGGAGATTCAATGAGCAGTTCTTC.

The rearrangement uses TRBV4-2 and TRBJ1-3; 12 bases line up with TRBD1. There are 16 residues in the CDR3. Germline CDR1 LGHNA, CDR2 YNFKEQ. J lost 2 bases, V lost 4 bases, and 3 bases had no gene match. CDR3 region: CASSLRDRGPGNTIYF. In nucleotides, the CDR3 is TGTGCCAGCAGCCTAAGGGACAGGGGGCCTGGAAACACCATATATTTT.

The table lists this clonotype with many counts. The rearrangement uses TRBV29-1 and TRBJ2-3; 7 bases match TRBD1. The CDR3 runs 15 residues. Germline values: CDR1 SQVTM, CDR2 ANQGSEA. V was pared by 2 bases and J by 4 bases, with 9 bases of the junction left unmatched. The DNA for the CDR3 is TGCAGCGTTGAACGACGGAACAGGGGACCAGATACGCAGTATTTT. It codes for CSVERRNRGPDTQYF.

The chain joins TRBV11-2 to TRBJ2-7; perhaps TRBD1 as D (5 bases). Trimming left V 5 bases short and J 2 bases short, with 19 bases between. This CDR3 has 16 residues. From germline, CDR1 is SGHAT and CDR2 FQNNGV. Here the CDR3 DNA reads TGTGCCAGCAGCCCCTGGCCTAGGGGAAAAACCTACGAGCAGTACTTC. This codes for CASSPWPRGKTYEQYF.

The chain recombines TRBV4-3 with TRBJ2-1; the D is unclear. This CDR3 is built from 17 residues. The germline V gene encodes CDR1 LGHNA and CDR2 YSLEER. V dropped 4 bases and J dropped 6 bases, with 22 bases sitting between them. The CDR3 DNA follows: TGCGCCAGCAGCCCTACCCCGTGGAGTATGAGATTCAATGAGCAGTTCTTC. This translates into CASSPTPWSMRFNEQFF.

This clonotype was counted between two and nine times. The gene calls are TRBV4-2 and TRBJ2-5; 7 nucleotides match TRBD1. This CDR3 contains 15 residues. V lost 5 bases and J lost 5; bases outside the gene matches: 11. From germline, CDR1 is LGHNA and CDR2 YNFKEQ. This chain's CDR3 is CASSKGQGVEETQYF. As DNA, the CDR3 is TGTGCCAGCAGCAAGGGGCAGGGGGTTGAGGAGACCCAGTACTTC.

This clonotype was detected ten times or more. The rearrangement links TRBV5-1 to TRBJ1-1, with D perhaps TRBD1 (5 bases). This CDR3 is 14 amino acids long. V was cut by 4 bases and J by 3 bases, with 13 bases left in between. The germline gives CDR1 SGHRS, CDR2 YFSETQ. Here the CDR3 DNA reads TGCGCCAGCAGCGGCCAGGGATTGGACACTGAAGCTTTCTTT. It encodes CASSGQGLDTEAFF.